These 24 T cell receptor beta chains were sequenced from one sample in a study of glioma-infiltrating T cells after dendritic cell vaccination. Indicated time point: after dendritic cell vaccination, including at tumor progression/relapse. Produced via immunoSEQ multiplex PCR; TCRdb's table is partial and in-frame only. The table lists tens of thousands of clones, 80% to 85% of them singletons. The sequencing here drew on blood, taken after dendritic cell vaccination. The source is a human donor with glioblastoma.

The gene calls are TRBV15 and TRBJ1-1; no firm D call. V was shortened by 4 bases and J by 5 bases, with 17 bases between the two germline ends. CDR1 is LNHNV and CDR2 is YYDKDF in the germline V gene (reference sequence). CDR3 length: 15 amino acids. The CDR3 DNA reads TGTGCCACCAGCAAGTGGAGCAGTGTGACGACTGAAGCTTTCTTT. Residues: CATSKWSSVTTEAFF.

This clone was counted once. V and J are TRBV5-6 and TRBJ2-2; TRBD2 matches at 12 bases. Germline loops: CDR1 SGHDT, CDR2 YYEEEE. The CDR3 has 16 residues. Germline trimming cut 4 bases from V and 9 bases from J; bases unmatched to any gene: 10. In DNA form, the CDR3 reads TGTGCCAGCAGCGCCCTGGGACTAGCGGGTGACAGGGAGCTGTTTTTT. Its translation: CASSALGLAGDRELFF.

The V gene is TRBV27, the J gene TRBJ1-2, with 12 positions matching TRBD1. Germline CDR1 MNHEY, CDR2 SMNVEV (reference sequence). The CDR3 loop spans 19 amino acids. Germline trimming cut 8 bases from V and 3 bases from J; bases unmatched to any gene: 19. CDR3 residues: CASSKDSRDRGRGDYGYTF. For the CDR3, the DNA is TGTGCCAGCTCCAAAGATTCCCGGGACAGGGGGCGAGGCGACTATGGCTACACCTTC.

The chain uses TRBV7-2 and TRBJ2-2, with 8 bases that match TRBD1. With 7 bases clipped from V and 4 bases from J, the junction kept 11 bases outside the gene matches. This CDR3 spans 16 amino acids. Per germline, CDR1 SGHTA and CDR2 FQGNSA. The CDR3 bases are TGTGCCAGCACCCCAGGGGGCAGGGGAGGCACCGGGGAGCTGTTTTTT. Protein sequence: CASTPGGRGGTGELFF.

This chain uses TRBV6-4 with TRBJ1-2; no definite D call. Per germline, CDR1 MRHNA and CDR2 SNTAGT. The CDR3 extends over 15 amino acids. The V end was cut by 6 bases, the J end by 2 bases, with 16 bases between. Here the CDR3 reads CASRAVESVNYGYTF. As DNA, the CDR3 is TGTGCCAGCAGGGCGGTAGAGTCAGTAAACTATGGCTACACCTTC.

The J gene is TRBJ2-1, the V gene TRBV7-8; 10 nucleotides align to TRBD1. Germline V gene sequence: CDR1 SGHVS, CDR2 FQNEAQ. This CDR3 comprises 17 residues. J was trimmed by 2 bases and V by 5 bases; bases with no gene match: 9. In nucleotides, the CDR3 is TGTGCCAGCAGCATCCCGGCGGGACAGGGGACCTACAATGAGCAGTTCTTC. Amino acids: CASSIPAGQGTYNEQFF.

With respect to this clone: Other nucleotide sequences from this sample produce the same CDR3. The chain links TRBV7-6 to TRBJ2-3; 8 bases agree with TRBD1. V was clipped by 3 bases and J by 2 bases; unmatched bases: 7. This CDR3 has 16 amino acids. Germline-derived CDR1 and CDR2 are SGHVS and FNYEAQ. CDR3 protein: CASSLGTGGSTDTQYF. The CDR3 DNA sequence: TGTGCCAGCAGCTTGGGAACAGGGGGATCCACAGATACGCAGTATTTT. Combining the CDR3 with reference TRBV7-6 and TRBJ2-3 gives the whole variable domain GAGVSQSPRYKVTKRGQDVALRCDPISGHVSLYWYRQALGQGPEFLTYFNYEAQQDKSGLPNDRFSAERPEGSISTLTIQRTEQRDSAMYRCASSLGTGGSTDTQYFGPGTRLTVL.

The genes are TRBV10-3 and TRBJ1-5; 7 bases map to TRBD1. Germline V gene data show CDR1 as ENHRY and CDR2 as SYGVKD. The CDR3 is made up of 14 amino acids. The J segment lost 4 bases and the V segment lost 5 bases, leaving 5 bases of the junction unmatched. CDR3 sequence reads: CAISPGQANQPQHF. In DNA form, the CDR3 reads TGTGCCATCAGTCCCGGACAGGCGAATCAGCCCCAGCATTTT.

This sequence joins TRBV25-1 and TRBJ2-1; 12 bases are a match to TRBD2. The CDR3 sequence is 16 residues long. Looked up from germline, CDR1 is MGHDK and CDR2 is SYGVNS. V gave up 6 bases and J gave up 4 bases; unmatched junction bases: 7. The CDR3 nucleotides are TGTGCCAGCAGAACCGGACTAGCGGGGAAATACAATGAGCAGTTCTTC. This sequence encodes CASRTGLAGKYNEQFF.

The V gene is TRBV5-1, the J gene TRBJ1-4; no clear D gene. V shed 3 bases and J shed 3 bases, with 15 bases lying between them. This CDR3 comprises 16 residues. Germline V gene lookup returns CDR1 SGHRS and CDR2 YFSETQ. In DNA form, the CDR3 reads TGCGCCAGCAGCTCCGACTTTGAGCGGCCTAATGAAAAACTGTTTTTT. As protein: CASSSDFERPNEKLFF.

The V and J genes are TRBV30 and TRBJ1-2, with TRBD1 matching 9 bases. This CDR3 has 14 amino acids. V shed 1 base and J 2 bases; nucleotides not matched to a gene: 2. Germline CDR1 GTSNPN, CDR2 SVGIG (reference sequence). Written as DNA, the CDR3 is TGTGCCTGGAGTGCGGGACAGGGAAACTATGGCTACACCTTC. It specifies CAWSAGQGNYGYTF.

The chain has TRBV7-9 and TRBJ2-3; 13 bases map to TRBD2. Germline values: CDR1 SEHNR, CDR2 FQNEAQ (reference sequence). V lost 5 bases, J lost 4 bases, and 6 bases stayed unmatched. The CDR3 has 16 amino acids. CDR3 region: CASSKLGLAGADTQYF. CDR3 DNA sequence: TGTGCCAGCAGCAAACTTGGACTAGCGGGGGCAGATACGCAGTATTTT.

The chain is built from TRBV19 and TRBJ2-2; 10 bases match TRBD2. CDR3 length equals 16 residues. V dropped 5 bases and J dropped 1; count of bases not matched to a gene: 4. CDR1 and CDR2 (germline): LNHDA, SQIVND (reference sequence). Written as DNA, the CDR3 is TGTGCCAGTAGTCCATGGACTAGCGGGAACACCGGGGAGCTGTTTTTT. Its protein product is CASSPWTSGNTGELFF.

This chain uses TRBV7-3 with TRBJ1-2; D uncertain. Looked up from germline, CDR1 is SGHTA and CDR2 is FQGTGA. The CDR3 has 15 residues. The V gene lost 1 base and the J gene lost 0 bases, with 9 bases spanning the gap. In DNA form, the CDR3 reads TGTGCCAGCAGCTTAATGGGCCAGGCTAACTATGGCTACACCTTC. Translating gives CASSLMGQANYGYTF.

This clone has only one observation. The chain recombines TRBV11-1 with TRBJ2-7, with no clear D. CDR1 SGHAT and CDR2 FQDESV come from the germline V gene (reference sequence). The CDR3 length is 13 residues. Trimming stripped 3 bases from V and 0 bases from J, with 6 bases between. CDR3 coding DNA: TGTGCCAGCAGCTTTTCGAGCTCCTACGAGCAGTACTTC. Protein sequence: CASSFSSSYEQYF.

The rearrangement links TRBV19 to TRBJ1-1; perhaps TRBD1 as D (6 bases). Germline V gene lookup returns CDR1 LNHDA and CDR2 SQIVND (reference sequence). V lost 2 bases to trimming and J lost 0 bases, with 10 bases between them. The CDR3 runs to 15 residues. CDR3 in DNA: TGTGCCAGTAGTATAATGGCAGGGGTGAACACTGAAGCTTTCTTT. Amino acid sequence: CASSIMAGVNTEAFF.

This clone was recorded only once. The chain is built from TRBV18 and TRBJ1-5, with D possibly being TRBD1 (6 bases). Trimming cost V 0 bases and J 1 base, with 10 bases left between them. CDR3 length equals 16 residues. Germline V gene lookup returns CDR1 KGHSH and CDR2 LQKENI. CDR3 in DNA: TGTGCCAGCTCACCACCGAGCACAGGGAGCAATCAGCCCCAGCATTTT. It encodes CASSPPSTGSNQPQHF.

This sequence joins TRBV4-1 and TRBJ1-1; no clear D gene. Between the trimmed V and J ends, which lost 1 base and 4 bases, there was a span of 10 bases. The CDR3 covers 14 residues. In germline, CDR1 is MGHRA, CDR2 YSYEKL. The CDR3 sequence: CASSQAGLGTEAFF. The CDR3 DNA follows: TGCGCCAGCAGCCAAGCTGGCCTTGGCACTGAAGCTTTCTTT.

This clone was observed a few times. The chain combines TRBV19 with TRBJ2-3, with D possibly matching TRBD2 (6 bases). Germline CDR1 reads LNHDA; CDR2 reads SQIVND (reference sequence). The CDR3 runs to 14 residues. The V end lost 6 bases, the J end lost 0 bases, and 10 bases lay between the germline ends. CDR3 residues: CASSPGLSTDTQYF. CDR3 DNA: TGTGCCAGTAGCCCGGGACTGAGCACAGATACGCAGTATTTT.

There are a few counts of this clone. The gene calls are TRBV25-1 and TRBJ1-3, with D unclear. CDR3 length: 14 amino acids. The V gene lost 2 bases and the J gene lost 2 bases, with 7 bases spanning the gap. Germline V gene lookup returns CDR1 MGHDK and CDR2 SYGVNS. The CDR3 is CASSEPSTGNTIYF. CDR3 nucleotides: TGTGCCAGCAGTGAACCTTCTACTGGAAACACCATATATTTT. Using reference TRBV25-1 and TRBJ1-3 for the parts outside the CDR3, the full variable domain is EADIYQTPRYLVIGTGKKITLECSQTMGHDKMYWYQQDPGMELHLIHYSYGVNSTEKGDLSSESTVSRIRTEHFPLTLESARPSHTSQYLCASSEPSTGNTIYFGEGSWLTVV.

J is TRBJ2-7 and V is TRBV5-1; 8 nucleotides line up with TRBD1. Losses at the gene ends were 4 bases for V and 0 bases for J; bases not matched to a gene: 3. This CDR3 is built from 14 residues. Germline V gene lookup returns CDR1 SGHRS and CDR2 YFSETQ. CDR3 bases: TGCGCCAGCAGCATGACAGGGGCCTCCTACGAGCAGTACTTC. This translates into CASSMTGASYEQYF.

This chain joins TRBV6-5 and TRBJ1-6; D perhaps matches TRBD1 (6 bases). Trimming left V 5 bases short and J 7 bases short, with 9 bases between. The CDR3 totals 13 residues. In germline, CDR1 is MNHEY, CDR2 SVGAGI. CDR3 protein: CASSTGTNSPLHF. In nucleotides, the CDR3 is TGTGCCAGCAGTACAGGGACAAATTCACCCCTCCACTTT.

This clone was recorded once. This chain links TRBV5-1 with TRBJ1-1, with D maybe TRBD1 (6 bases). V was cut by 1 base and J by 6 bases, with 13 bases left in between. The germline CDR1 and CDR2 sequences are SGHRS and YFSETQ. CDR3 length equals 14 residues. The CDR3 nucleotides are TGCGCCAGCAGCTTGAACAGGGAGGGTGCTGAAGCTTTCTTT. As protein: CASSLNREGAEAFF.

V gene TRBV18 combines with J gene TRBJ1-1; D is possibly TRBD1 (6 bases). The V gene lost 8 bases and the J gene lost 0 bases, with 19 bases spanning the gap. Germline loops: CDR1 KGHSH, CDR2 LQKENI. The CDR3 is 16 amino acids. For the CDR3, the DNA is TGTGCCAGCCGACCTACCGGGGGGCTTGTGAACACTGAAGCTTTCTTT. It is translated as CASRPTGGLVNTEAFF. Drawing the rest from reference TRBV18 and TRBJ1-1, the complete variable domain is NAGVMQNPRHLVRRRGQEARLRCSPMKGHSHVYWYRQLPEEGLKFMVYLQKENIIDESGMPKERFSAEFPKEGPSILRIQQVVRGDSAAYFCASRPTGGLVNTEAFFGQGTRLTVV.